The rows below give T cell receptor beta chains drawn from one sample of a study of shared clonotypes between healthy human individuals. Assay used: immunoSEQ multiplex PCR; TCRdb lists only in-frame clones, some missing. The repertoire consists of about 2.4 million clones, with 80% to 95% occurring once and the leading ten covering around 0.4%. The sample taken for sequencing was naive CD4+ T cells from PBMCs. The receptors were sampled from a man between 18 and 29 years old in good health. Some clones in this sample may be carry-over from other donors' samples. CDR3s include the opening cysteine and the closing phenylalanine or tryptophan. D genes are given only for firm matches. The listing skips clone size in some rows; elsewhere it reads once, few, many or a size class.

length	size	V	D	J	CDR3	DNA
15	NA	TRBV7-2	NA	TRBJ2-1	CASSSGVVLYNEQFF	TGTGCCAGCAGCTCCGGCGTGGTGCTCTACAATGAGCAGTTCTTC
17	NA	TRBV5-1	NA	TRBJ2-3	CASSLDGTTPSTDTQYF	TGCGCCAGCAGCTTGGACGGGACCACTCCTAGCACAGATACGCAGTATTTT
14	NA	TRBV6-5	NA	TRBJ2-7	CASSYSFTGYEQYF	TGTGCCAGCAGTTACTCGTTTACCGGCTACGAGCAGTACTTC
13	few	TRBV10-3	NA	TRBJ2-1	CAISERTTHRQFF	TGTGCCATCAGTGAACGGACCACCCACCGTCAGTTCTTC
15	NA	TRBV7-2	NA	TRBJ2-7	CASSLLQGVPYEQYF	TGTGCCAGCAGCTTATTACAGGGAGTTCCCTACGAGCAGTACTTC
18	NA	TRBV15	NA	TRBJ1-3	CATSREAPGGPSGNTIYF	TGTGCCACCAGCAGAGAGGCCCCGGGGGGGCCCTCTGGAAACACCATATATTTT
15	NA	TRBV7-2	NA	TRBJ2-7	CASSSAGGEGIEQYF	TGTGCCAGCAGCTCCGCCGGCGGGGAAGGGATCGAGCAGTACTTC
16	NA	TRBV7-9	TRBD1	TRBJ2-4	CASSSGTALAKNIQYF	TGTGCCAGCAGCTCCGGGACAGCCCTAGCCAAAAACATTCAGTACTTC
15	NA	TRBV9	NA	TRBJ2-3	CASSVDRWNTDTQYF	TGTGCCAGCAGCGTAGATCGATGGAACACAGATACGCAGTATTTT
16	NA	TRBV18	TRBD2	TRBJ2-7	CASSQLNSGILREQYF	TGTGCCAGCTCCCAATTGAACAGCGGGATTCTCCGGGAGCAGTACTTC
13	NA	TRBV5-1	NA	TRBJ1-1	CASSFTENTEAFF	TGCGCCAGCAGCTTCACAGAGAACACTGAAGCTTTCTTT
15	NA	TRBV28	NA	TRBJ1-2	CASSGASPANYGYTF	TGTGCCAGCAGCGGTGCTAGTCCGGCGAACTATGGCTACACCTTC
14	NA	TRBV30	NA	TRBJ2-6	CAWSTGSGANVLTF	TGTGCCTGGAGTACGGGGTCTGGGGCCAACGTCCTGACTTTC
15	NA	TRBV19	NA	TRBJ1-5	CASRDRGAGNQPQHF	TGTGCCAGTAGAGACCGGGGCGCGGGGAATCAGCCCCAGCATTTT
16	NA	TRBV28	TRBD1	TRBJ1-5	CASSRMTGASNQPQHF	TGTGCCAGCAGCCGAATGACAGGGGCTTCCAATCAGCCCCAGCATTTT
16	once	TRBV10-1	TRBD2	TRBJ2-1	CASMSPPSGRVNEQFF	TGCGCCAGCATGTCCCCCCCTAGCGGGAGGGTCAATGAGCAGTTCTTC